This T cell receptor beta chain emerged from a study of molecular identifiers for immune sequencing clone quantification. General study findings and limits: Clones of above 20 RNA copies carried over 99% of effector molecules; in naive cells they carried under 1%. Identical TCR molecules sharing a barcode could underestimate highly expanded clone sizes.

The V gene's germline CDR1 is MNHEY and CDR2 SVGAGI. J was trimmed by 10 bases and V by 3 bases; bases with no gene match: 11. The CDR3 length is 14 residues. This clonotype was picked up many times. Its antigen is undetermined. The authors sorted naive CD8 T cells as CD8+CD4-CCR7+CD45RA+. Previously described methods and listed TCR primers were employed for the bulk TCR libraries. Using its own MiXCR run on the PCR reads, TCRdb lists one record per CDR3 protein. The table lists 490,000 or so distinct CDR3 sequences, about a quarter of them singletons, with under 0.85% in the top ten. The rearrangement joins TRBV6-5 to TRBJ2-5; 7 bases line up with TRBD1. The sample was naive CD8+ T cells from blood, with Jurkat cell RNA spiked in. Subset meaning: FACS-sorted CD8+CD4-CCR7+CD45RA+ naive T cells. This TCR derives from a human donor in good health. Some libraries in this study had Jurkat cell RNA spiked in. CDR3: CASSYGTATGDQYF. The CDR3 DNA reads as TGTGCCAGCAGTTATGGGACAGCTACCGGGGACCAGTACTTC.